This entry lists 32 T cell receptor beta chains sequenced from one sample in a study of T cells after yellow fever vaccination. Using its own MiXCR run on the 5' RACE reads, TCRdb lists one record per CDR3 protein. Among around 350,000 distinct CDR3 sequences listed, around 10% were seen once. The sequencing here drew on PBMCs, taken on the day of the first yellow fever vaccination. Receptors were obtained from a man aged 18 to 29 who received the YFV17D yellow fever vaccine.

The gene calls are TRBV24-1 and TRBJ2-3; D is possibly TRBD1 (6 bases). With 9 bases removed from V and 4 bases from J, the gap between germline ends came to 25 bases. The CDR3 runs 17 residues. Germline V gene sequence: CDR1 KGHDR, CDR2 SFDVKD. The CDR3 here is CATSSGAVGAGSDTQYF. The DNA of the CDR3 is TGTGCCACCTCCTCAGGGGCAGTCGGAGCTGGGTCAGATACGCAGTATTTT.

The sample holds a few counts of this clonotype. The V call is TRBV9, the J call TRBJ2-3, with TRBD2 as a possible D gene (6 bases). CDR1 and CDR2 from the germline V gene are SGDLS and YYNGEE. This CDR3 region has 15 residues. V lost 0 bases, J lost 0 bases, and 8 bases lay in between. CDR3 nucleotide sequence: TGTGCCAGCAGCGTAGAGGCGGGGAGCACAGATACGCAGTATTTT. This sequence encodes CASSVEAGSTDTQYF.

This clonotype was observed a few times. This chain uses TRBV12-3 or TRBV12-4 with TRBJ1-5; no reliable D call. The CDR3 runs to 14 residues. V lost 4 bases and J 4 bases, leaving 11 bases between the germline ends. For the CDR3, the DNA is TGTGCCAGCAGTTCCCAGACTATAAATCAGCCCCAGCATTTT. It translates to CASSSQTINQPQHF.

This clonotype was counted ten times or more. The V call is TRBV7-6, the J call TRBJ2-7, with D perhaps matching TRBD1 or TRBD2 (5 bases each). CDR1 and CDR2 (germline): SGHVS, FNYEAQ. The CDR3 totals 14 residues. Trimming took 5 bases from V and 2 from J, leaving 13 bases between them. The CDR3 DNA follows: TGTGCCAGCAGCAGACAGACCGGGACCTACGAGCAGTACTTC. Its translation: CASSRQTGTYEQYF.

This chain connects TRBV19 to TRBJ2-2; D remains ambiguous. This CDR3 has 14 residues. The V and J ends lost 7 bases and 4 bases respectively, with 13 bases between them. The germline CDR1 and CDR2 sequences are LNHDA and SQIVND (reference sequence). CDR3 sequence (DNA): TGTGCCAGTACCTGGACCTCCGTCACCGGGGAGCTGTTTTTT. It specifies CASTWTSVTGELFF.

This chain links TRBV4-2 with TRBJ1-5; 10 bases match TRBD1. The junction had 2 bases not matched to a gene; V was cut back by 2 bases and J by 1 base. The CDR3 runs 16 residues. CDR1 and CDR2 from the germline V gene are LGHNA and YNFKEQ. The CDR3 protein is CASSQPGQGSNQPQHF. The CDR3 coding sequence is TGTGCCAGCAGCCAACCGGGACAGGGGAGCAATCAGCCCCAGCATTTT.

This clonotype has a count of ten or more. This sequence joins TRBV29-1 and TRBJ2-3; no clear D gene. This CDR3 contains 12 residues. V lost 8 bases and J 1 base, leaving 10 bases between the germline ends. CDR1 and CDR2 (germline): SQVTM, ANQGSEA. In DNA, the CDR3 is TGCAGCATCGGACGAGGCACAGATACGCAGTATTTT. Translation: CSIGRGTDTQYF.

This clonotype was seen a handful of times. This chain connects TRBV7-9 to TRBJ1-1; D might be TRBD1 (5 bases). The germline V gene encodes CDR1 SEHNR and CDR2 FQNEAQ (reference sequence). The CDR3 length is 17 residues. With 5 bases removed from V and 1 base from J, the gap between germline ends came to 20 bases. CDR3 loop: CASSPGGLRFRNTEAFF. The CDR3 DNA sequence: TGTGCCAGCAGCCCGGGGGGGTTACGGTTTAGGAACACTGAAGCTTTCTTT.

This rearrangement joins TRBV10-3 to TRBJ2-3; D may be TRBD1 (6 bases). CDR3 size: 13 residues. V lost 4 bases and J lost 4, with 9 bases in between. Germline lookup yields CDR1 ENHRY and CDR2 SYGVKD. CDR3 coding DNA: TGTGCCATCAGTGCAGGGGTGGCAGATACGCAGTATTTT. This codes for CAISAGVADTQYF.

This clonotype came up many times. The rearrangement links TRBV28 to TRBJ2-1; perhaps TRBD1 as D (5 bases). V shed 4 bases and J shed 1 base, with 14 bases lying between them. This CDR3 is 16 amino acids long. Germline values: CDR1 MDHEN, CDR2 SYDVKM. The CDR3: CASSSNRRGSYNEQFF. Written as DNA, the CDR3 is TGTGCCAGCAGTTCAAATAGAAGGGGTTCCTACAATGAGCAGTTCTTC. The full variable domain, rest sourced from reference TRBV28 and TRBJ2-1, is DVKVTQSSRYLVKRTGEKVFLECVQDMDHENMFWYRQDPGLGLRLIYFSYDVKMKEKGDIPEGYSVSREKKERFSLILESASTNQTSMYLCASSSNRRGSYNEQFFGPGTRLTVL.

The chain has TRBV30 and TRBJ1-6; TRBD1 agrees at 7 bases. The V segment lost 4 bases and the J segment 6 bases; nucleotides outside the gene matches: 6. Looked up from germline, CDR1 is GTSNPN and CDR2 is SVGIG (reference sequence). The CDR3 is 14 residues long. The CDR3 region has the DNA TGTGCCTGGAATCCCGGACAGGCTAATTCACCCCTCCACTTT. It codes for CAWNPGQANSPLHF.

The V and J genes are TRBV6-2 or TRBV6-3 and TRBJ2-7; the D is unclear. Germline V gene data show CDR1 as MNHEY and CDR2 as SVGEGT. Trimming stripped 5 bases from V and 3 bases from J, with 11 bases between. This CDR3 has 13 residues. CDR3 DNA sequence: TGTGCCAGCAGTGAGCCCTCCCTCTACGAGCAGTACTTC. Its protein is CASSEPSLYEQYF.

This clonotype was seen a few times. The rearrangement joins TRBV10-3 to TRBJ1-1; D unresolved. Germline CDR1 ENHRY, CDR2 SYGVKD. Trimming took off 6 bases at V and 3 bases at J, with 14 bases between the two ends. The CDR3 consists of 14 residues. In DNA, the CDR3 is TGTGCCATCAGGGGGATTTCTACGGACACTGAAGCTTTCTTT. Translated: CAIRGISTDTEAFF.

This clonotype was counted between two and nine times. J is TRBJ2-2 and V is TRBV3-1; D might be TRBD2 (5 bases). The CDR3 extends over 13 amino acids. The germline CDR1 and CDR2 sequences are LGHDT and YNNKEL (reference sequence). V lost 3 bases to trimming and J lost 3 bases, with 5 bases between them. This chain's CDR3 is CASSHGDTGELFF. The CDR3 coding sequence is TGTGCCAGCAGCCACGGGGACACCGGGGAGCTGTTTTTT.

Notes on this clonotype: One junction end does not reproduce the germline sequence, and a read error may be involved. The chain has TRBV4-3 and TRBJ1-2, with 7 positions matching TRBD1. The CDR3 is made up of 16 amino acids. Germline CDR1 reads LGHNA; CDR2 reads YSLEER. The CDR3 nucleotides read TGCGCCAGCAGCCAAACGGACAGGTCCGAACGCTTTGGGTATATCTTC. Residues: CASSQTDRSERFGYIF.

This clonotype was recorded at least ten times. The chain links TRBV12-3 or TRBV12-4 to TRBJ2-7; no definite D call. V shed 6 bases and J shed 0 bases, with 6 bases lying between them. The CDR3 is 12 residues long. This chain's CDR3 is CASSSISYEQYF. CDR3 DNA: TGTGCCAGCAGCTCAATCTCCTACGAGCAGTACTTC.

This clonotype has just a few counts. The chain combines TRBV6-2 or TRBV6-3 with TRBJ2-7; perhaps TRBD2 as D (5 bases). Trimming left V 6 bases short and J 0 bases short, with 12 bases between. CDR1 and CDR2 (germline): MNHEY, SVGEGT. CDR3 length: 14 residues. CDR3 coding DNA: TGTGCCAGCAGGGCCCGGACTTACTCCTACGAGCAGTACGTC. Its translation is CASRARTYSYEQYV.

This clonotype came up a few times. V usage is TRBV27 and J usage is TRBJ1-2, with 10 bases matching TRBD1. V lost 6 bases and J lost 8; bases outside the gene matches: 9. The CDR3 has 14 amino acids. Germline V lookup: CDR1 MNHEY, CDR2 SMNVEV (reference sequence). CDR3 nucleotide sequence: TGTGCCAGCAGAACGGACAGGGGGAGGGCGGGCTACACCTTC. It translates to CASRTDRGRAGYTF.

This chain joins TRBV7-2 and TRBJ1-5; D is possibly TRBD1 (5 bases). From germline, CDR1 is SGHTA and CDR2 FQGNSA. The CDR3 loop spans 14 amino acids. The V end was cut by 1 base, the J end by 9 bases, with 13 bases between. CDR3 sequence: CASSLDRFFGPQHF. The CDR3 nucleotides are TGTGCCAGCAGCTTAGACAGGTTCTTTGGGCCCCAGCATTTT.

The rearrangement uses TRBV6-5 and TRBJ1-2; D is perhaps TRBD1 (5 bases). CDR1 MNHEY and CDR2 SVGAGI come from the germline V gene. CDR3 length equals 14 residues. The V gene lost 0 bases and the J gene lost 6 bases, with 11 bases spanning the gap. CDR3 amino acids: CASSYSFGGDGYTF. For the CDR3, the DNA is TGTGCCAGCAGTTACTCGTTTGGGGGAGATGGCTACACCTTC.

This clonotype has a handful of counts. The rearrangement uses TRBV4-2 and TRBJ2-5; D is perhaps TRBD2 (6 bases). The germline V gene has CDR1 LGHNA and CDR2 YNFKEQ. V was pared by 0 bases and J by 5 bases, with 10 bases between. The CDR3 loop spans 14 amino acids. The CDR3 protein is CASSQERGGETQYF. DNA for the CDR3: TGTGCCAGCAGCCAAGAGCGGGGTGGGGAGACCCAGTACTTC.

In regard to this clonotype: A much larger clone sits a single nucleotide away, making a read error possible. The rearrangement links TRBV7-9 to TRBJ2-3; D is unclear. The germline V gene encodes CDR1 SEHNR and CDR2 FQNEAQ (reference sequence). Trimming took off 5 bases at V and 2 bases at J, with 5 bases between the two ends. The CDR3 totals 12 residues. The CDR3 nucleotides are TGTGCCAGCAGCGGGATCACAGATACGCAGTATTTT. Protein product: CASSGITDTQYF.

This clonotype was seen more than once but under ten times. This chain joins TRBV3-1 and TRBJ1-4; no clear D. Germline V gene sequence: CDR1 LGHDT, CDR2 YNNKEL (reference sequence). The V end was cut by 3 bases, the J end by 7 bases, with 6 bases between. The CDR3 totals 12 residues. Here the CDR3 reads CASSHLGEKLFF. In nucleotides, the CDR3 is TGTGCCAGCAGCCACCTGGGTGAAAAACTGTTTTTT.

This sequence joins TRBV7-9 and TRBJ2-5, with no clear D. The germline V and J ends were trimmed by 11 bases and 1 base, with 14 bases remaining between them. The CDR3 consists of 13 residues. Per the germline V gene, CDR1 is SEHNR and CDR2 is FQNEAQ (reference sequence). CDR3 DNA sequence: TGTGCCCGACGAACCGCGCGCCAAGAGACCCAGTACTTC. This sequence encodes CARRTARQETQYF.

This clonotype has only a few counts. The V and J genes are TRBV19 and TRBJ1-2; no firm D call. This CDR3 has 16 residues. Trimming removed 10 bases at V and 4 bases at J, with 25 bases between. CDR1 LNHDA and CDR2 SQIVND come from the germline V gene (reference sequence). This chain's CDR3 is CATLDPAGPTRYGYTF. CDR3 DNA sequence: TGTGCCACCCTCGACCCTGCCGGGCCAACTCGCTATGGCTACACCTTC.

Many counts were recorded for this clonotype. This sequence joins TRBV7-2 and TRBJ2-7; TRBD2 matches at 11 bases. Germline V gene lookup returns CDR1 SGHTA and CDR2 FQGNSA. The CDR3 runs to 15 residues. Trimming cost V 2 bases and J 3 bases; bases outside gene matches: 3. CDR3 nucleotides: TGTGCCAGCAGCTTATCCGGGACTAGCGGCTACGAGCAGTACTTC. The encoded protein is CASSLSGTSGYEQYF.

The chain is built from TRBV6-4 and TRBJ2-1, with 10 positions matching TRBD2. The CDR3 covers 16 residues. The germline V gene encodes CDR1 MRHNA and CDR2 SNTAGT. The V gene end was trimmed by 2 bases and the J gene end by 3 bases; junction bases not matched to a gene: 4. CDR3 residues: CASSDDERGGYNEQFF. DNA of the CDR3: TGTGCCAGCAGTGACGACGAGCGGGGGGGCTACAATGAGCAGTTCTTC.

The V gene is TRBV6-5, the J gene TRBJ1-4; D perhaps matches TRBD1 (6 bases). The CDR3 length is 15 residues. Germline V gives CDR1 MNHEY, CDR2 SVGAGI. With 0 bases removed from V and 5 bases from J, the gap between germline ends came to 10 bases. The DNA for the CDR3 is TGTGCCAGCAGTTACTCGGGGGGGCTGAATGAAAAACTGTTTTTT. Protein product: CASSYSGGLNEKLFF.

V is TRBV10-3 and J is TRBJ1-5; TRBD1 matches at 7 bases. The CDR3 covers 14 residues. The trim removed 8 bases at V and 4 bases at J, leaving 8 bases unmatched. Germline V CDR1 and CDR2: ENHRY, SYGVKD. This CDR3 reads CAISTGAKNQPQHF. DNA for the CDR3: TGTGCCATCTCCACAGGGGCGAAAAATCAGCCCCAGCATTTT.

The rearrangement uses TRBV12-3 or TRBV12-4 and TRBJ2-7; no clear D. The CDR3 covers 15 residues. V dropped 1 base and J dropped 0 bases, with 10 bases sitting between them. The CDR3 loop reads CASSLGLTDSYEQYF. The CDR3 DNA is TGTGCCAGCAGTTTAGGACTGACTGACTCCTACGAGCAGTACTTC.

This clonotype was seen only a few times. This sequence joins TRBV7-2 and TRBJ2-1; possible D gene TRBD2, 7 bases. The CDR3 length is 14 residues. The V gene's germline CDR1 is SGHTA and CDR2 FQGNSA. With 5 bases removed from V and 8 bases from J, the gap between germline ends came to 16 bases. The CDR3 spells CASSPLGGGDEQFF. The DNA of the CDR3 is TGTGCCAGCAGCCCCCTAGGGGGGGGCGATGAGCAGTTCTTC.

A few counts support this clonotype. The rearrangement links TRBV20-1 to TRBJ2-3; D is uncertain. Trimming pared 0 bases from V and 0 bases from J, leaving 13 bases between. The germline CDR1 and CDR2 sequences are DFQATT and SNEGSKA (reference sequence). The CDR3 totals 16 residues. The CDR3 nucleotides read TGCAGTGCTAGAGATCTCGGGTACCTTAGCACAGATACGCAGTATTTT. This encodes CSARDLGYLSTDTQYF.